This TCR beta chain was identified during a study of shared clonotypes between healthy human individuals. Study findings and constraints: Several donors shared about 5% of their naive CD4 clonotypes.

As for this clone: Its matching antigen is unknown.

Per the germline V gene, CDR1 is MGHRA and CDR2 is YSYEKL. The CDR3 covers 19 residues. Trimming shortened V by 4 bases and J by 0 bases, and 19 bases separated the two germline ends. Donation came from healthy HIV-negative adults that had no recent acute infections or vaccinations. The CD4+ fraction was divided into a CD45RA+ naive subset and a CD45RA-negative memory subset. Produced via immunoSEQ multiplex PCR; TCRdb's table is partial and in-frame only. This table holds roughly 2 million clones, around 95% found once. Material for sequencing was naive CD4+ T cells sorted from blood. Subset given: CD45RA+ positively selected. J is TRBJ2-6 and V is TRBV4-1; D gene ambiguous. The sequence was obtained from a young man in good health. The chain's CDR3 is CASSPRTSESSSGANVLTF. Written as DNA, the CDR3 is TGCGCCAGCAGCCCCAGAACTTCAGAGTCTAGCTCTGGGGCCAACGTCCTGACTTTC.